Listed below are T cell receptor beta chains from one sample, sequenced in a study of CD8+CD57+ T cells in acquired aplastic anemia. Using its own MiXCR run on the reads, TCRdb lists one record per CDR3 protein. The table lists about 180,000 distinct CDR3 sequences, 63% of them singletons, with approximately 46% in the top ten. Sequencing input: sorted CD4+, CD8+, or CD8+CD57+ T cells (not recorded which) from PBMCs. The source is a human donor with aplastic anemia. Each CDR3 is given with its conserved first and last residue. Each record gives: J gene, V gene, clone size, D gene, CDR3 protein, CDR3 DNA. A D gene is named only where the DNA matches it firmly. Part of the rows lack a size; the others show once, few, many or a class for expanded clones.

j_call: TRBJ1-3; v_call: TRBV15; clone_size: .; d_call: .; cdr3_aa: CATSLWRGNTIYF; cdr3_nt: TGTGCCACCAGCCTCTGGAGGGGAAACACCATATATTTT
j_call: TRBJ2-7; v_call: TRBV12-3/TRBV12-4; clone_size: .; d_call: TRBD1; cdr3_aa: CASSLAGQGNYEQYF; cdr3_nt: TGTGCCAGCAGTTTAGCTGGACAGGGAAACTACGAGCAGTACTTC
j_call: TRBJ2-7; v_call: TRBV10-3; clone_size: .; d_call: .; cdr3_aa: CAISDTSYEQYF; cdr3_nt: TGTGCCATCAGTGATACCTCCTACGAGCAGTACTTC
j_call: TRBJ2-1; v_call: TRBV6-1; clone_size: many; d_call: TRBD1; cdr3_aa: CASSDTGANEQFF; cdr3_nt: TGTGCCAGCAGTGACACAGGGGCCAATGAGCAGTTCTTC
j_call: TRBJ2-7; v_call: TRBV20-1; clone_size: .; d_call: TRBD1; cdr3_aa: CSARGGGTGTYEQYF; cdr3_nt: TGCAGTGCTAGGGGGGGAGGGACAGGGACCTACGAGCAGTACTTC
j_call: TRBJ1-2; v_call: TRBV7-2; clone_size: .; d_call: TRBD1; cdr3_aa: CASSLDRGGGYTF; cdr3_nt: TGTGCCAGCAGCTTGGACAGGGGCGGTGGCTACACCTTC
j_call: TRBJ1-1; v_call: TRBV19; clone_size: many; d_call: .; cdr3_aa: CASSYQSTEAFF; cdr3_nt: TGTGCCAGTAGTTATCAGAGCACTGAAGCTTTCTTT
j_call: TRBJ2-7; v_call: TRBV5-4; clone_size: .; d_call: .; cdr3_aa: CASSDDRTYEQYF; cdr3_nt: TGTGCCAGCAGCGACGACAGGACGTACGAGCAGTACTTC
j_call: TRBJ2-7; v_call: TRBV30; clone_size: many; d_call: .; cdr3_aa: CAWSVGQGGLEQYF; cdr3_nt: TGTGCCTGGAGTGTAGGGCAGGGGGGTCTCGAGCAGTACTTC
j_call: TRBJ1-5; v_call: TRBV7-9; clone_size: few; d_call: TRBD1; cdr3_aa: CASSLTGQDQPQHF; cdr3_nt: TGTGCCAGCAGCTTGACGGGACAGGACCAGCCCCAGCATTTT
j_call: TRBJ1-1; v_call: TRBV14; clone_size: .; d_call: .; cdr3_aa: CASSLDAGPAFF; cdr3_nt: TGTGCCAGCAGCCTCGATGCGGGGCCAGCTTTCTTT
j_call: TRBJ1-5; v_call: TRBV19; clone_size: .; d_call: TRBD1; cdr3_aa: CASSIPGQGGNQPQHF; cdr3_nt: TGTGCCAGTAGTATCCCAGGACAGGGAGGCAATCAGCCCCAGCATTTT
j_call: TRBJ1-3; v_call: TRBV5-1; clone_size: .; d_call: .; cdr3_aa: CASSFRDPRAGNTIYF; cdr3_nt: TGCGCCAGCAGCTTCCGGGACCCAAGAGCGGGAAACACCATATATTTT
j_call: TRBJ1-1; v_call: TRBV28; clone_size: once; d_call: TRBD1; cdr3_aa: CASSLHRGNTEAFF; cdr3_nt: TGTGCCAGCAGTTTGCACAGGGGGAACACTGAAGCTTTCTTT
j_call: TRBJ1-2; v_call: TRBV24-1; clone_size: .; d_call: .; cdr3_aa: CATSPTGFGYTF; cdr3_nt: TGTGCCACCAGCCCGACAGGCTTCGGCTACACCTTC
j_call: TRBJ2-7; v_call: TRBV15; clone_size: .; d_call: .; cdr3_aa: CATSLSGAYEQYF; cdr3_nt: TGTGCCACCAGCTTGTCGGGAGCCTACGAGCAGTACTTC
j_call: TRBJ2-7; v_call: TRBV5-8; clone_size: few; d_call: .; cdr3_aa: CASGGQTYEQYF; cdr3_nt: TGTGCCAGCGGAGGACAGACCTACGAGCAGTACTTC
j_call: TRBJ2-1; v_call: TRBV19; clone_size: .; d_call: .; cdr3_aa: CASSPGLSSYNEQFF; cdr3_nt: TGTGCCAGTAGTCCCGGACTCAGCTCCTACAATGAGCAGTTCTTC
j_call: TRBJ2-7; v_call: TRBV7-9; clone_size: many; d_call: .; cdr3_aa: CASSRPGFPYEQYF; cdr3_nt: TGTGCCAGTAGCCGTCCGGGTTTCCCCTACGAGCAGTACTTC
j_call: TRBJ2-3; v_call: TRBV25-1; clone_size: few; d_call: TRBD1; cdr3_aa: CASSGRGGRGSDTQYF; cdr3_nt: TGTGCCAGCAGTGGAAGGGGTGGCAGGGGGTCGGATACGCAGTATTTT
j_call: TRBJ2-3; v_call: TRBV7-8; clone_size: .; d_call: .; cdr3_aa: CASSLEIATDTQYF; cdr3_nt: TGTGCCAGCAGCTTAGAGATAGCAACAGATACGCAGTATTTT
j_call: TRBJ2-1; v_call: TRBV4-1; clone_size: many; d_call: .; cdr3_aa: CASSQDSQGNEQFF; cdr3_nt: TGCGCCAGCAGCCAAGATTCGCAGGGGAATGAGCAGTTCTTC
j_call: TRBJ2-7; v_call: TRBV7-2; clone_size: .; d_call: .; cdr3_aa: CASSLSVVSEQYF; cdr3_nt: TGTGCCAGCAGCTTAAGCGTGGTATCCGAGCAGTACTTC
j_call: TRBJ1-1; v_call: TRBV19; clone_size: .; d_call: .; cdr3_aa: CASSIGQTRNTEAFF; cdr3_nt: TGTGCCAGTAGTATCGGGCAGACTCGGAACACTGAAGCTTTCTTT
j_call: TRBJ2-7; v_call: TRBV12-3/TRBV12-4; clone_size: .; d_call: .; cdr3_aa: CASGLLWEQYF; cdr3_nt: TGTGCCAGCGGTCTCCTCTGGGAGCAGTACTTC
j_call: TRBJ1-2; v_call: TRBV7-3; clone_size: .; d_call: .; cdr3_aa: CASSLGTTNYGYTF; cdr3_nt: TGTGCCAGCAGCTTAGGGACAACTAACTATGGCTACACCTTC
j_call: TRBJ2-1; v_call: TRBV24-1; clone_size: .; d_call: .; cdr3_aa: CATSDVSSYNEQFF; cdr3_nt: TGTGCCACCAGTGATGTAAGCTCCTACAATGAGCAGTTCTTC
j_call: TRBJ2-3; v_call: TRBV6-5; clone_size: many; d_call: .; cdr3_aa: CASSPFRGADTQYF; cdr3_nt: TGTGCCAGCAGCCCCTTTCGGGGCGCAGATACGCAGTATTTT